A single sample is the source of the 30 T cell receptor beta chains below, sequenced in a study of blood T cell repertoires in COVID-19. Sequencing was performed with immunoSEQ multiplex PCR; in TCRdb, only in-frame clones are kept and a portion is missing. The sample carries over 350,000 clones, roughly 88% recorded once. The sequenced sample consisted of peripheral blood. Receptor source: a woman aged 30 to 39 with active or convalescent COVID-19.

The chain combines TRBV12-5 with TRBJ2-1, with TRBD2 as a possible D gene (6 bases). Per germline, CDR1 LGHNT and CDR2 FRNRAP. The CDR3 runs to 17 residues. The ends were cut back, 2 bases at V and 5 bases at J, with 19 bases in the middle. CDR3 coding DNA: TGTGCTAGTGGTTTGAGGTCTGGGAGGTACAAAAACAATGAGCAGTTCTTC. Translating gives CASGLRSGRYKNNEQFF.

This chain links TRBV9 with TRBJ1-2; maybe TRBD1 (6 bases). V was shortened by 3 bases and J by 6 bases, with 15 bases between the two germline ends. The CDR3 length is 14 residues. From germline, CDR1 is SGDLS and CDR2 YYNGEE. CDR3 amino acids: CASSASRGGHGYTF. Here the CDR3 DNA reads TGTGCCAGCAGCGCCTCCCGGGGGGGGCATGGCTACACCTTC.

This clone was counted a single time. The chain couples TRBV2 to TRBJ2-5, with D possibly being TRBD2 (7 bases). Germline CDR1 is SNHLY and CDR2 is FYNNEI. Trimming removed 4 bases at V and 5 bases at J, with 20 bases between. The CDR3 consists of 16 residues. CDR3 protein: CASSGGQRGALETQYF. CDR3 coding DNA: TGTGCCAGCAGTGGTGGACAGCGGGGCGCTCTGGAGACCCAGTACTTC.

The genes are TRBV5-1 and TRBJ2-2, with D unresolved. Germline V lookup: CDR1 SGHRS, CDR2 YFSETQ. CDR3 size: 15 residues. V dropped 2 bases and J dropped 6 bases, with 14 bases sitting between them. The CDR3 reads CASSLLQTSAGELFF. In DNA form, the CDR3 reads TGCGCCAGCAGCTTACTCCAAACCTCCGCCGGGGAGCTGTTTTTT.

The J gene is TRBJ2-1, the V gene TRBV25-1; 11 nucleotides line up with TRBD2. The CDR3 is 15 amino acids. Germline CDR1 reads MGHDK; CDR2 reads SYGVNS. Trimming took 5 bases from V and 4 from J; bases not matched to a gene: 4. The CDR3 sequence: CASSTGTSGYNEQFF. CDR3 bases: TGTGCCAGCAGTACCGGGACTAGCGGATACAATGAGCAGTTCTTC.

J is TRBJ1-3 and V is TRBV2; TRBD1 is a possible D gene (5 bases). With 0 bases removed from V and 2 bases from J, the gap between germline ends came to 8 bases. This CDR3 is built from 15 residues. Germline V CDR1 and CDR2: SNHLY, FYNNEI. The CDR3 nucleotides read TGTGCCAGCAGTGAAGCCCCAGGGACTGGAAACACCATATATTTT. Its translation: CASSEAPGTGNTIYF.

J is TRBJ1-2 and V is TRBV6-6; tentatively, D is TRBD1 (6 bases). The germline V gene encodes CDR1 MNHNY and CDR2 SVGAGI (reference sequence). Trimming pared 2 bases from V and 8 bases from J, leaving 12 bases between. The CDR3 has 13 amino acids. The CDR3 nucleotides read TGTGCCAGCAGTTACGGGACAAGCATAGGCTACACCTTC. Translating it yields CASSYGTSIGYTF.

The genes are TRBV15 and TRBJ1-1; TRBD1 might be the D (6 bases). The germline V and J ends were trimmed by 1 base and 1 base, with 7 bases remaining between them. This CDR3 spans 14 amino acids. Germline-derived CDR1 and CDR2 are LNHNV and YYDKDF (reference sequence). The DNA of the CDR3 is TGTGCCACCAGCAGAGGGACAGCGAACACTGAAGCTTTCTTT. This codes for CATSRGTANTEAFF.

This chain joins TRBV20-1 and TRBJ2-7, with D possibly TRBD2 on 6 matching bases. Germline V gene sequence: CDR1 DFQATT, CDR2 SNEGSKA (reference sequence). Trimming stripped 3 bases from V and 6 bases from J, with 15 bases between. The CDR3 contains 13 residues. CDR3 sequence reads: CSASPGGAAEQYF. The CDR3 DNA follows: TGCAGTGCTAGTCCCGGGGGAGCGGCCGAGCAGTACTTC.

V and J are TRBV28 and TRBJ1-5, with no clear D. The germline V and J ends were trimmed by 5 bases and 2 bases, with 7 bases remaining between them. The CDR3 consists of 13 residues. CDR1 and CDR2 (germline): MDHEN, SYDVKM. The DNA for the CDR3 is TGTGCCAGCAGTGGGCTGGGCAATCAGCCCCAGCATTTT. It is translated as CASSGLGNQPQHF.

The V and J genes are TRBV3-1 (or the pseudogene TRBV3-2) and TRBJ2-7, with TRBD1 matching 12 bases. The V and J ends lost 4 bases and 5 bases, in that order; junction bases with no gene match: 3. The CDR3 sequence is 14 residues long. Per the germline V gene, CDR1 is LGHDT and CDR2 is YNNKEL (reference sequence). DNA for the CDR3: TGTGCCAGCAGCCGGGGACAGGGGGCCAACGAGCAGTACTTC. Its translation is CASSRGQGANEQYF.

The chain has TRBV7-2 and TRBJ2-5; 12 nucleotides agree with TRBD2. The V and J ends lost 4 bases and 1 base, in that order; junction bases with no gene match: 1. Germline CDR1 and CDR2: SGHTA and FQGNSA. This CDR3 comprises 15 residues. The CDR3 DNA is TGTGCCAGCAGCTGGACTAGCGGGACCCAAGAGACCCAGTACTTC. Its translation: CASSWTSGTQETQYF.

The chain is built from TRBV15 and TRBJ1-2; D call uncertain. Germline values: CDR1 LNHNV, CDR2 YYDKDF (reference sequence). The CDR3 is made up of 15 amino acids. Deletions cut 1 base from V and 5 bases from J, with 14 bases between. The CDR3 reads CATSRGTINRYGYTF. CDR3 bases: TGTGCCACCAGCAGAGGTACCATAAACCGGTATGGCTACACCTTC.

The J gene is TRBJ2-2, the V gene TRBV6-5, with 8 bases fitting TRBD2. Germline V gene data show CDR1 as MNHEY and CDR2 as SVGAGI. CDR3 size: 14 residues. V lost 8 bases to trimming and J lost 5 bases; unmatched junction nucleotides: 7. This CDR3 is CASGRGGLTGELFF. The CDR3 DNA sequence: TGTGCCAGCGGCCGGGGGGGCTTAACCGGGGAGCTGTTTTTT.

The J gene is TRBJ2-1, the V gene TRBV25-1, with 7 nucleotides matching TRBD2. In germline, CDR1 is MGHDK, CDR2 SYGVNS. Unmatched junction bases numbered 17, after V lost 0 bases and J lost 9 bases. The CDR3 covers 18 residues. CDR3 region: CASSEYINGSGTNTEQFF. The CDR3, as DNA: TGTGCCAGCAGTGAATATATTAACGGGAGCGGGACCAACACTGAGCAGTTCTTC.

V gene TRBV4-1 combines with J gene TRBJ2-1; possible D gene TRBD2, 6 bases. V was cut by 1 base and J by 9 bases, with 10 bases left in between. The CDR3 length is 13 residues. Germline CDR1 reads MGHRA; CDR2 reads YSYEKL. The CDR3 reads CASSQGPGGEQFF. Here the CDR3 DNA reads TGCGCCAGCAGCCAAGGACCCGGGGGTGAGCAGTTCTTC.

The chain recombines TRBV5-4 with TRBJ2-2; maybe TRBD1 (6 bases). Germline V gene data show CDR1 as SGHNT and CDR2 as YYREEE (reference sequence). V shed 4 bases and J shed 1 base, with 8 bases lying between them. The CDR3 consists of 14 residues. The CDR3 loop reads CASSQGQNTGELFF. The CDR3 nucleotides read TGTGCCAGCAGCCAGGGACAGAACACCGGGGAGCTGTTTTTT.

In this sample, this clone turned up once. The CDR3 protein is CASSSGESIPYEQYF. For the CDR3, the DNA is TGCGCCAGCAGCTCCGGAGAGAGTATTCCTTACGAGCAGTACTTC. The rearrangement uses TRBV5-1 and TRBJ2-7, with no clear D. Deletions cut 3 bases from V and 4 bases from J, with 17 bases between. Germline lookup yields CDR1 SGHRS and CDR2 YFSETQ. CDR3 length equals 15 residues.

The J gene is TRBJ1-5, the V gene TRBV6-1; a possible D gene is TRBD1 (6 bases). Deletions cut 0 bases from V and 2 bases from J, with 8 bases between. The CDR3 length is 15 residues. Germline CDR1 reads MNHNS; CDR2 reads SASEGT. DNA of the CDR3: TGTGCCAGCAGTGAAGCGGGGGCGGGCAATCAGCCCCAGCATTTT. It specifies CASSEAGAGNQPQHF.

The chain has TRBV21-1 and TRBJ1-5. TRBV21-1 constitutes a pseudogene. The CDR3 has 16 amino acids. CDR3 amino acids: CASSKELRGSNQPQHF. CDR3 DNA: TGTGCCAGCAGCAAAGAATTGCGAGGAAGCAATCAGCCCCAGCATTTT.

This sequence joins TRBV7-9 and TRBJ1-1; D is undetermined. CDR1 is SEHNR and CDR2 is FQNEAQ in the germline V gene (reference sequence). CDR3 length: 14 residues. The germline V and J ends were trimmed by 0 bases and 6 bases, with 11 bases remaining between them. The CDR3 coding sequence is TGTGCCAGCAGCTTAGCCGAGGGTCTGGCTGAAGCTTTCTTT. Its translation: CASSLAEGLAEAFF.

The J gene is TRBJ2-7, the V gene TRBV29-1; TRBD1 agrees at 8 bases. Germline V lookup: CDR1 SQVTM, CDR2 ANQGSEA. V lost 6 bases, J lost 3 bases, and 10 bases stayed unmatched. The CDR3 is 14 residues long. The CDR3 nucleotides are TGCAGCGTAGCCGGACAGGGTAGTGTCTACGAGCAGTACTTC. Protein sequence: CSVAGQGSVYEQYF.

Remarks on this clone: This sample includes further DNA sequences coding for the same CDR3. This CDR3 is CASSPGQGGEAFF. CDR3 nucleotide sequence: TGTGCCAGCAGCCCCGGACAGGGCGGTGAAGCTTTCTTT. The chain carries TRBV3-1 (or the pseudogene TRBV3-2) and TRBJ1-1; 8 bases match TRBD1. Germline V CDR1 and CDR2: LGHDT, YNNKEL (reference sequence). J gave up 7 bases and V 4 bases, and 5 bases lay outside the gene matches. This CDR3 has 13 residues.

This clone was detected only a few times. The chain recombines TRBV30 with TRBJ2-2; TRBD2 aligns across 14 bases. V dropped 3 bases and J dropped 3; count of bases not matched to a gene: 0. The length of the CDR3 is 15 residues. Germline V CDR1 and CDR2: GTSNPN, SVGIG (reference sequence). CDR3 sequence: CAWRGLAGDTGELFF. DNA for the CDR3: TGTGCCTGGAGGGGACTAGCGGGAGACACCGGGGAGCTGTTTTTT. Together with reference TRBV30 and TRBJ2-2, the CDR3 gives the full variable domain: SQTIHQWPATLVQPVGSPLSLECTVEGTSNPNLYWYRQAAGRGLQLLFYSVGIGQISSEVPQNLSASRPQDRQFILSSKKLLLSDSGFYLCAWRGLAGDTGELFFGEGSRLTVL.

The CDR3 sequence: CASKGFRNTGELFF. CDR3 bases: TGTGCCAGTAAGGGGTTTAGGAACACCGGGGAGCTGTTTTTT. The chain has TRBV19 and TRBJ2-2; a possible D gene is TRBD1 (5 bases). Germline values: CDR1 LNHDA, CDR2 SQIVND (reference sequence). V lost 7 bases and J 1 base, leaving 10 bases between the germline ends. The CDR3 totals 14 residues.

The table lists this clone with a few counts. The chain recombines TRBV6-5 with TRBJ2-7; 11 bases fit TRBD2. After removal of 6 bases from V and 4 bases from J, the junction contained 8 bases not matched to a gene. Looked up from germline, CDR1 is MNHEY and CDR2 is SVGAGI. This CDR3 is 15 amino acids long. The CDR3 loop reads CASSPLAGDQYEQYF. CDR3 DNA sequence: TGTGCCAGCAGCCCACTAGCGGGGGACCAATACGAGCAGTACTTC.

This clone was detected only once. V gene TRBV6-4 combines with J gene TRBJ1-1; TRBD1 matches 8 bases. Germline V gives CDR1 MRHNA, CDR2 SNTAGT. CDR3 length: 14 residues. The V segment lost 5 bases and the J segment 1 base; nucleotides outside the gene matches: 3. The CDR3 sequence is CASSPDRANTEAFF. CDR3 coding DNA: TGTGCCAGCAGTCCGGACAGGGCGAACACTGAAGCTTTCTTT.

This sequence joins TRBV29-1 and TRBJ2-1, with 8 bases identical to TRBD2. CDR3 length equals 16 residues. The V gene end was trimmed by 3 bases and the J gene end by 5 bases; junction bases not matched to a gene: 12. The germline CDR1 and CDR2 sequences are SQVTM and ANQGSEA. In nucleotides, the CDR3 is TGCAGCGTTGATGGGGTAAAGCGGGAGTGGGACAATGAGCAGTTCTTC. It encodes CSVDGVKREWDNEQFF.

The chain uses TRBV2 and TRBJ2-2, with TRBD2 matching over 12 bases. Germline CDR1 reads SNHLY; CDR2 reads FYNNEI. The V segment lost 8 bases and the J segment 7 bases; nucleotides outside the gene matches: 11. The CDR3 is made up of 16 amino acids. The CDR3 loop is CASEGASGGANGELFF. DNA of the CDR3: TGTGCCAGCGAAGGAGCTAGCGGGGGGGCCAACGGGGAGCTGTTTTTT.

This clone was seen just once. The V gene is TRBV27, the J gene TRBJ2-1; TRBD2 aligns across 9 bases. This CDR3 region has 15 residues. Germline-derived CDR1 and CDR2 are MNHEY and SMNVEV (reference sequence). The V gene end was trimmed by 2 bases and the J gene end by 9 bases; junction bases not matched to a gene: 8. The DNA for the CDR3 is TGTGCCAGCAGTTTAGAGGCGGGGGGGCTCACTGAGCAGTTCTTC. It yields the protein CASSLEAGGLTEQFF.